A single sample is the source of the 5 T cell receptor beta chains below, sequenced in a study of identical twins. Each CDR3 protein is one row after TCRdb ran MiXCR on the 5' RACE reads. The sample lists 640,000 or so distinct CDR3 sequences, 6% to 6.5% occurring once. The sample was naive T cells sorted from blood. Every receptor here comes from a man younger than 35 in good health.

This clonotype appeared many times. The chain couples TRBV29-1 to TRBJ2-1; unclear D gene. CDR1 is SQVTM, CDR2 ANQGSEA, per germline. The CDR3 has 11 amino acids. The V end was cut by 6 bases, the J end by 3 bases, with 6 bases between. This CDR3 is CSVRVYNEQFF. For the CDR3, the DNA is TGCAGCGTAAGAGTCTACAATGAGCAGTTCTTC.

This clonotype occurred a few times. In DNA, the CDR3 is TGTGCCAGCAGCTCGGACAGCCTCTACGAGCAGTACGTC. This encodes CASSSDSLYEQYV. The rearrangement links TRBV7-9 to TRBJ2-7, with D tentatively TRBD1 (6 bases). Germline V CDR1 and CDR2: SEHNR, FQNEAQ (reference sequence). The CDR3 consists of 13 residues. The V and J ends lost 4 bases and 3 bases respectively, with 10 bases between them.

The CDR3, as DNA: TGTGCCAGCAGCTTATTTAAATCGAGCGCAAAATCCTCTGGGGCCAACGTCCTGACTTTC. Its protein is CASSLFKSSAKSSGANVLTF. The chain is built from TRBV11-1 and TRBJ2-6; D is undetermined. V was pared by 2 bases and J by 0 bases, with 20 bases between. Looked up from germline, CDR1 is SGHAT and CDR2 is FQDESV (reference sequence). The CDR3 length is 20 residues.

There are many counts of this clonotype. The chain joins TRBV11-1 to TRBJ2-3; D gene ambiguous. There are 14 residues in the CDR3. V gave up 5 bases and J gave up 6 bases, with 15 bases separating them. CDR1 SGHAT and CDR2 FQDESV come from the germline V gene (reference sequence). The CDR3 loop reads CASSPTLELDTQYF. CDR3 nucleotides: TGTGCCAGCAGCCCGACACTGGAGCTTGATACGCAGTATTTT.

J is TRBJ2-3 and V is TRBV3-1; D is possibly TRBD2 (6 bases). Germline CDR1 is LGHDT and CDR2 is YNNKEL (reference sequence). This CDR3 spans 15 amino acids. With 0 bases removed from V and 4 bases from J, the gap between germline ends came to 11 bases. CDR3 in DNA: TGTGCCAGCAGCCAAGATAGCGGAGGCGCAGATACGCAGTATTTT. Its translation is CASSQDSGGADTQYF.